This T cell receptor beta chain was captured in a study of identifying expanded T cells in peripheral blood. Study-level results: Over around two and four weeks, about 15 and 19 clones changed, versus approximately 1.2 between replicates. Roughly two-week clone count variance significantly increased as total template count grew.

Profiled with immunoSEQ multiplex PCR; TCRdb holds only in-frame clones, not every one. The sample has 100,000 to 150,000 clones, approximately 80% seen once. Collection occurred without any documented infections or immune events in donors. With respect to this clone: The antigen remains undetermined.

Per the germline V gene, CDR1 is MNHEY and CDR2 is SVGAGI. The CDR3 totals 15 residues. Trimming stripped 0 bases from V and 11 bases from J, with 19 bases between. The chain joins TRBV6-5 to TRBJ1-2, with a weak D call TRBD1 (6 bases). This sequence was found in a person between 18 and 75 years old in good health. Sequenced material: blood. The chain's CDR3 is CASSYSVGGRFFYTF. DNA of the CDR3: TGTGCCAGCAGTTACTCGGTTGGGGGGCGATTTTTTTACACCTTC.